This T cell receptor beta chain was sequenced in a study of blood T cell repertoires in COVID-19. Across the study: COVID-19 samples collected from the United States, Italy and Spain covered acute and convalescent phases. In each case, the material was cDNA or gDNA derived from T cells, B-cell-depleted T cells, or PBMCs.

Profiling relied on immunoSEQ multiplex PCR, and the TCRdb table lists in-frame clones only, not all of them. The sample includes hundreds of thousands of clones, nearly 90% of them seen just once. Recruitment covered roughly 22 US areas and drew participants whose ages spanned about 18 to 89 years. Clinical history reported by participants formed the basis on which cohorts were assigned. Deletions cut 6 bases from V and 5 bases from J, with 10 bases between. CDR1 SEHNR and CDR2 FQNEAQ come from the germline V gene (reference sequence). There are 13 residues in the CDR3. The TCR comes from a woman younger than 35 with acute COVID-19. Sequencing used PBMCs or T cells enriched from blood (not recorded which). The V and J genes are TRBV7-9 and TRBJ2-2; D not certain. CDR3 coding DNA: TGTGCCAGCAGTACTACCGAAACCGGGGAGCTGTTTTTT. Protein: CASSTTETGELFF. Using reference TRBV7-9 and TRBJ2-2 for the parts outside the CDR3, the full variable domain is DTGVSQNPRHKITKRGQNVTFRCDPISEHNRLYWYRQTLGQGPEFLTYFQNEAQLEKSRLLSDRFSAERPKGSFSTLEIQRTEQGDSAMYLCASSTTETGELFFGEGSRLTVL.